This passage covers 26 T cell receptor beta chains from one sample sequenced in a study of control samples from healthy donors and cancer patients. Produced via immunoSEQ multiplex PCR; TCRdb's table is partial and in-frame only. The profile shows tens of thousands of clones, around 89% of them singletons. Sequencing was performed on blood. These receptors came from a woman in her seventies in good health.

The rearrangement links TRBV10-2 to TRBJ2-5, with 9 bases identical to TRBD1. The CDR3 is 15 amino acids. The junction had 9 bases not matched to a gene; V was cut back by 6 bases and J by 4 bases. CDR1 is WSHSY and CDR2 is SAAADI in the germline V gene. CDR3 nucleotide sequence: TGCGCCAGCAGCGTAGGGACAGGGCTGGGAGAGACCCAGTACTTC. Amino acid sequence: CASSVGTGLGETQYF.

This clone was detected a few times. The chain has TRBV5-4 and TRBJ1-2; D perhaps matches TRBD1 (6 bases). The CDR3 runs to 14 residues. The V gene lost 0 bases and the J gene lost 6 bases, with 12 bases spanning the gap. Germline assignment: CDR1 SGHNT and CDR2 YYREEE (reference sequence). CDR3 protein: CASSLVGQGHGYTF. In DNA form, the CDR3 reads TGTGCCAGCAGCTTGGTGGGTCAGGGGCATGGCTACACCTTC. The variable domain in full, completed from reference TRBV5-4 and TRBJ1-2, reads ETGVTQSPTHLIKTRGQQVTLRCSSQSGHNTVSWYQQALGQGPQFIFQYYREEENGRGNFPPRFSGLQFPNYSSELNVNALELDDSALYLCASSLVGQGHGYTFGSGTRLTVV.

The chain has TRBV19 and TRBJ2-3; a weak D match, TRBD1 (5 bases). Trimming shortened V by 5 bases and J by 1 base, and 7 bases separated the two germline ends. Germline V gives CDR1 LNHDA, CDR2 SQIVND (reference sequence). The CDR3 extends over 13 amino acids. In DNA form, the CDR3 reads TGTGCCAGTAGTGTACAGGGCACAGATACGCAGTATTTT. It encodes CASSVQGTDTQYF.

The chain combines TRBV6-4 with TRBJ2-1; the match to TRBD2 covers 9 bases. The CDR3 loop spans 15 amino acids. Losses at the gene ends were 3 bases for V and 8 bases for J; bases not matched to a gene: 8. Germline V CDR1 and CDR2: MRHNA, SNTAGT. The CDR3 sequence: CASSELSGGRDEQFF. CDR3 DNA: TGTGCCAGCAGTGAACTAAGCGGGGGGAGGGATGAGCAGTTCTTC.

This clone was recorded once. The chain is built from TRBV6-5 and TRBJ2-1, with 10 nucleotides matching TRBD2. The germline CDR1 and CDR2 sequences are MNHEY and SVGAGI. This CDR3 region has 16 residues. The V and J ends lost 4 bases and 0 bases, in that order; junction bases with no gene match: 3. The CDR3 spells CASSSSSGGSYNEQFF. In DNA, the CDR3 is TGTGCCAGCAGTTCTTCTAGCGGGGGCTCCTACAATGAGCAGTTCTTC.

The V and J genes are TRBV4-2 and TRBJ2-6, with 8 bases lining up with TRBD2. This CDR3 has 16 residues. Germline loops: CDR1 LGHNA, CDR2 YNFKEQ. The V gene end was trimmed by 3 bases and the J gene end by 1 base; junction bases not matched to a gene: 2. The CDR3 DNA follows: TGTGCCAGCAGCCAGGGGACTAGTTCTGGGGCCAACGTCCTGACTTTC. Its translation: CASSQGTSSGANVLTF.

The V and J genes are TRBV29-1 and TRBJ1-3, with D uncertain. The germline V gene encodes CDR1 SQVTM and CDR2 ANQGSEA. CDR3 length: 12 residues. V lost 7 bases, J lost 11 bases, and 18 bases lay in between. CDR3 nucleotide sequence: TGCAGCGCCGGGAGCGCGGGGAGTGCCATATATTTT. Protein product: CSAGSAGSAIYF.

This rearrangement joins TRBV5-1 to TRBJ1-1, with 8 bases that match TRBD1. The V gene's germline CDR1 is SGHRS and CDR2 YFSETQ. CDR3 length: 15 residues. J gave up 5 bases and V 0 bases, and 6 bases lay outside the gene matches. The CDR3 sequence is CASSLGRGRVTEAFF. CDR3 nucleotides: TGCGCCAGCAGCTTGGGCAGGGGGCGAGTGACTGAAGCTTTCTTT.

This chain connects TRBV3-1 (or the pseudogene TRBV3-2) to TRBJ1-4; D is undetermined. The CDR3 has 13 residues. CDR1 is LGHDT and CDR2 is YNNKEL in the germline V gene (reference sequence). V was clipped by 2 bases and J by 7 bases, with 8 bases between them. DNA for the CDR3: TGTGCCAGCAGCCAAAGGGAAGGTGAAAAACTGTTTTTT. Translation: CASSQREGEKLFF.

Only one count was recorded for this clone. The J gene is TRBJ1-2, the V gene TRBV7-2; D is unresolved. Germline V gene data show CDR1 as SGHTA and CDR2 as FQGNSA. V was shortened by 5 bases and J by 0 bases, with 13 bases between the two germline ends. The length of the CDR3 is 15 residues. CDR3 in DNA: TGTGCCAGCAGCCCAGCGGCAGCAACTAACTATGGCTACACCTTC. Translating it yields CASSPAAATNYGYTF. The variable domain in full, with the rest retrieved from reference TRBV7-2 and TRBJ1-2, is GAGVSQSPSNKVTEKGKDVELRCDPISGHTALYWYRQSLGQGLEFLIYFQGNSAPDKSGLPSDRFSAERTGGSVSTLTIQRTQQEDSAVYLCASSPAAATNYGYTFGSGTRLTVV.

V and J are TRBV5-1 and TRBJ1-4, with 10 positions matching TRBD1. The V gene end was trimmed by 2 bases and the J gene end by 9 bases; junction bases not matched to a gene: 4. The CDR3 extends over 14 amino acids. Germline CDR1 is SGHRS and CDR2 is YFSETQ. This CDR3 reads CASSFGQGVQKLFF. CDR3 sequence (DNA): TGCGCCAGCAGCTTTGGACAGGGGGTTCAAAAACTGTTTTTT.

This clone has a single count. The rearrangement uses TRBV5-4 and TRBJ2-3, with D possibly being TRBD1 or TRBD2 (5 bases each). V was clipped by 3 bases and J by 0 bases, with 14 bases between them. The CDR3 is 16 residues long. Germline V lookup: CDR1 SGHNT, CDR2 YYREEE (reference sequence). CDR3 nucleotide sequence: TGTGCCAGCAGCTCTCGACTACAGGCTAGCACAGATACGCAGTATTTT. This encodes CASSSRLQASTDTQYF. The whole variable domain, remainder taken from reference TRBV5-4 and TRBJ2-3, is ETGVTQSPTHLIKTRGQQVTLRCSSQSGHNTVSWYQQALGQGPQFIFQYYREEENGRGNFPPRFSGLQFPNYSSELNVNALELDDSALYLCASSSRLQASTDTQYFGPGTRLTVL.

This chain links TRBV3-1 (or the pseudogene TRBV3-2) with TRBJ2-7, with D possibly TRBD1 on 6 matching bases. With 2 bases removed from V and 2 bases from J, the gap between germline ends came to 13 bases. The CDR3 has 15 residues. Per the germline V gene, CDR1 is LGHDT and CDR2 is YNNKEL (reference sequence). The CDR3 nucleotides read TGTGCCAGCAGCCAACAGGGACATCCCCCCTACGAGCAGTACTTC. This sequence encodes CASSQQGHPPYEQYF.

The chain couples TRBV19 to TRBJ1-6; 8 positions agree with TRBD1. V lost 9 bases and J lost 2; bases outside the gene matches: 6. The CDR3 has 15 amino acids. Germline V gives CDR1 LNHDA, CDR2 SQIVND (reference sequence). CDR3 in DNA: TGTGCCAGCTCACAGGGGGTAACCTATAATTCACCCCTCCACTTT. Residues: CASSQGVTYNSPLHF. Based on the CDR3 plus reference TRBV19 and TRBJ1-6, the full variable domain is DGGITQSPKYLFRKEGQNVTLSCEQNLNHDAMYWYRQDPGQGLRLIYYSQIVNDFQKGDIAEGYSVSREKKESFPLTVTSAQKNPTAFYLCASSQGVTYNSPLHFGNGTRLTVT.

Concerning this clone: This specimen includes other DNA sequences encoding the same CDR3. The chain carries TRBV19 and TRBJ1-1, with D uncertain. The CDR3 consists of 15 residues. Trimming left V 0 bases short and J 1 base short, with 9 bases between. Per the germline V gene, CDR1 is LNHDA and CDR2 is SQIVND (reference sequence). In DNA, the CDR3 is TGTGCCAGTAGTATAGATCGTCAGCCGAACACTGAAGCTTTCTTT. This codes for CASSIDRQPNTEAFF.

The J gene is TRBJ2-7, the V gene TRBV10-3; no firm D call. Trimming left V 3 bases short and J 0 bases short, with 6 bases between. CDR1 is ENHRY and CDR2 is SYGVKD in the germline V gene. The CDR3 has 13 residues. CDR3 residues: CAISDASSYEQYF. For the CDR3, the DNA is TGTGCCATCAGTGACGCCAGCTCCTACGAGCAGTACTTC.

V usage is TRBV7-3 and J usage is TRBJ1-4; D is undetermined. The CDR3 has 15 residues. Per germline, CDR1 SGHTA and CDR2 FQGTGA. V shed 5 bases and J shed 3 bases, with 13 bases lying between them. The CDR3 sequence is CASSQTGASNEKLFF. The CDR3 DNA follows: TGTGCCAGCAGCCAAACGGGTGCTTCTAATGAAAAACTGTTTTTT.

This rearrangement joins TRBV12-3 or TRBV12-4 to TRBJ2-7, with unresolved D. V was trimmed by 7 bases and J by 0 bases, leaving 10 bases between them. The CDR3 length is 13 residues. This CDR3 is CASTLRGSYEQYF. Written as DNA, the CDR3 is TGTGCCAGCACTTTGAGAGGCTCCTACGAGCAGTACTTC.

The chain employs TRBV7-3 and TRBJ1-1, with D possibly TRBD1 on 5 matching bases. Trimming removed 3 bases from V and 4 bases from J, with 9 bases in between. The CDR3 has 13 amino acids. Per germline, CDR1 SGHTA and CDR2 FQGTGA. CDR3 protein: CASSFGASTEAFF. In DNA form, the CDR3 reads TGTGCCAGCAGCTTTGGGGCAAGCACTGAAGCTTTCTTT.

The gene calls are TRBV6-4 and TRBJ2-2; 7 bases are a match to TRBD1. Germline values: CDR1 MRHNA, CDR2 SNTAGT. V dropped 6 bases and J dropped 0; count of bases not matched to a gene: 7. The CDR3 covers 16 residues. CDR3 residues: CASRGDSYANTGELFF. CDR3 DNA sequence: TGTGCCAGCAGAGGGGACAGCTACGCGAACACCGGGGAGCTGTTTTTT.

The V and J genes are TRBV12-3 or TRBV12-4 and TRBJ2-1; 13 bases fit TRBD2. CDR3 length: 13 amino acids. With V trimmed by 0 bases and J by 15 bases, 2 bases remained unmatched. The CDR3 sequence is CASSLAGLAGLFF. As DNA, the CDR3 is TGTGCCAGCAGTTTAGCGGGACTAGCGGGGCTGTTCTTC.

V usage is TRBV2 and J usage is TRBJ2-2; 9 positions agree with TRBD1. The CDR3 runs 14 residues. Germline values: CDR1 SNHLY, CDR2 FYNNEI. With 5 bases clipped from V and 7 bases from J, the junction kept 5 bases outside the gene matches. The CDR3 reads CASSLGQGYGELFF. The CDR3 DNA is TGTGCCAGCAGTCTGGGACAGGGCTACGGGGAGCTGTTTTTT.

The genes are TRBV3-1 (or the pseudogene TRBV3-2) and TRBJ2-3; D uncertain. V shed 0 bases and J shed 2 bases, with 21 bases lying between them. Germline assignment: CDR1 LGHDT and CDR2 YNNKEL (reference sequence). The CDR3 length is 19 residues. CDR3 residues: CASSQDRVESPINTDTQYF. CDR3 nucleotides: TGTGCCAGCAGCCAAGATAGGGTAGAAAGCCCGATTAACACAGATACGCAGTATTTT.

The chain links TRBV3-1 (or the pseudogene TRBV3-2) to TRBJ1-4; D remains ambiguous. From germline, CDR1 is LGHDT and CDR2 YNNKEL (reference sequence). V dropped 0 bases and J dropped 10 bases, with 3 bases sitting between them. This CDR3 is built from 11 residues. CDR3 DNA sequence: TGTGCCAGCAGCCAAGAGGGAAAACTGTTTTTT. Translation: CASSQEGKLFF.

The chain recombines TRBV27 with TRBJ2-3, with TRBD1 as a possible D gene (6 bases). Deletions cut 11 bases from V and 8 bases from J, with 20 bases between. This CDR3 is built from 13 residues. The germline V gene encodes CDR1 MNHEY and CDR2 SMNVEV (reference sequence). The CDR3 nucleotides are TGTGCCGCTACGCACTCACAGGGAGCTACGCAGTATTTT. As protein: CAATHSQGATQYF.

The chain recombines TRBV19 with TRBJ1-5; possible D gene TRBD1, 6 bases. CDR3 size: 14 residues. Trimming pared 6 bases from V and 3 bases from J, leaving 12 bases between. Germline CDR1 and CDR2: LNHDA and SQIVND (reference sequence). The CDR3 sequence is CASSPRDNNQPQHF. Here the CDR3 DNA reads TGTGCCAGTAGCCCTAGGGACAACAATCAGCCCCAGCATTTT.